This note documents a single TCR beta chain sequence. The target antigen is unknown. 13 Jbeta primers and 60 Vbeta primers were used for the PCR. Sequenced by immunoSEQ multiplex PCR; TCRdb stores in-frame clones only, minus some. In the table there are about 90,000 clones, 62% of which are singletons. This CDR3 spans 14 amino acids. CDR1 is MNHEY, CDR2 SVGAGI, per germline. V dropped 0 bases and J dropped 7 bases, with 9 bases sitting between them. The data derive from a study of cytomegalovirus exposure and HLA in healthy donors. General study points: Using a false discovery rate of 0.05, a later analysis showed that approximately 16,000 TCR beta sequences were associated with HLA alleles. DRB1 had the most TCR associations and HLA-C the fewest, a later analysis found, with rates varying by HLA locus. Approximately 160 TCR beta chains were listed as cytomegalovirus-associated.

This chain joins TRBV6-5 and TRBJ1-4; D may be TRBD1 (5 bases). The sample comprised PBMCs. This clonotype originated in a woman in her 30s in good health and CMV-seropositive. DNA for the CDR3: TGTGCCAGCAGTTACTCCGGGACTGGTGAAAAACTGTTTTTT. This encodes CASSYSGTGEKLFF.